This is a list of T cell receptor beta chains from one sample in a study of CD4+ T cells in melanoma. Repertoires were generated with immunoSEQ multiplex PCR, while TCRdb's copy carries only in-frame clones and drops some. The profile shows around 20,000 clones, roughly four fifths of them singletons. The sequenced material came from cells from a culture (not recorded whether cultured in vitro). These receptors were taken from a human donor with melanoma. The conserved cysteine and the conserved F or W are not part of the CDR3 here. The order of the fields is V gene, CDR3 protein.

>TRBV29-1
SVEKGAGETQY
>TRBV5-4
ASSRGPPLGTGELF
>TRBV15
ATSRGGRGTTNEKLF
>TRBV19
ASSPLGTSGGNIQY
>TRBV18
ASSPTALTEAF
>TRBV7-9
ASSGTVSAGEVPRTQY
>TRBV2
ASVLSYGQGAMDYGYT
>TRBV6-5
ASSYSIRGRTGELF
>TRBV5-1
ASSLGRGEETDTQY
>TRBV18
ASSPTGHTQETQY
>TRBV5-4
ASSPFRDSSYNEQF
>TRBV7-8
ASSLLGRGPITTNEKLF
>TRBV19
ASSIVAGRAGQETQY
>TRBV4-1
ASSPLNSGPEQF
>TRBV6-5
ASSYSTQGNGYT
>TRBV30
AWSLRGHGHQPQH
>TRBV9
ASSPLAEPSLDTQY
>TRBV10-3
AISEFGGGPSDTQY
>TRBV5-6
ASSPTSVLGEKLF
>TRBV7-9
ASSLNLALAVQETQY
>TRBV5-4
ASSLPHTGELF
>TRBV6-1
ASSIGGTGAEQY
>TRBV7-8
ASSAGTASNYGYT
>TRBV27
ASSLRRVRGQETQY
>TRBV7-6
ASSLGARGITEAF
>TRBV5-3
ARQVGPNTGELF
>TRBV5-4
ASSADYYGYT
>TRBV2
ASRLRGLNYGYT
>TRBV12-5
ASGRGGSGGRTGELF
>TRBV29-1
SIPGGGGTEAF
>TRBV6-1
ASSEVRGTSEAF
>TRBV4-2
ASSQADRDSYEQY
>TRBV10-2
ASSKGTSGGYEQY
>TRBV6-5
ASSYGPSGGYGYT
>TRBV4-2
ASSQVLAGAYNEQF